The text below deals with one T cell receptor beta chain. This entry comes from a study of shared clonotypes between healthy human individuals. The donors were all Caucasian adults (living in Nashville, Tennessee). V was clipped by 4 bases and J by 6 bases; unmatched bases: 7. This CDR3 is built from 14 residues. Looked up from germline, CDR1 is SGHNT and CDR2 is YYREEE (reference sequence). Data came from immunoSEQ multiplex PCR; TCRdb stores just in-frame clones and leaves some out. The sample includes 950,000 to 1,200,000 clones, about 80% seen only once; the top ten take approximately 0.95%. The rearrangement links TRBV5-4 to TRBJ1-1, with 9 bases fitting TRBD1. The specimen sequenced was memory CD4+ T cells from PBMCs. Noted subset: CD45RA-negative fraction. This sequence was found in a man younger than 35 in good health. Some clones in this sample may be carry-over from other donors' samples. For the CDR3, the DNA is TGTGCCAGCAGCCACCGGGACAGGGTCCCTGAAGCTTTCTTT. Residues: CASSHRDRVPEAFF.